This T cell receptor beta chain was recorded in a study of T cell responses to AZD1222 COVID-19 vaccine. Libraries were prepared by immunoSEQ multiplex PCR; TCRdb keeps only in-frame clonotypes and omits some of them. The sample contains 150,000 or so clones, roughly 90% of which appear only once. Trimming took off 7 bases at V and 5 bases at J, with 13 bases between the two ends. Germline loops: CDR1 KGHDR, CDR2 SFDVKD. This CDR3 contains 13 residues. This sequence joins TRBV24-1 and TRBJ1-1; D is undetermined. The TCR comes from an adult in good health. Sequencing used peripheral blood, obtained on day 0 of AZD1222 vaccination. The CDR3 DNA sequence: TGTGCCACCAGGGGTAGGGCAGGAACTGAAGCTTTCTTT. Protein product: CATRGRAGTEAFF.